A selection of T cell receptor beta chains follows, all from one sample in a study of shared clonotypes between healthy human individuals. The repertoire was sequenced with immunoSEQ multiplex PCR; TCRdb's copy has only in-frame clones and lacks some. The sample contains approximately 2.1 million clones, approximately 93% of which appear only once. Specimen: naive CD4+ T cells from PBMCs. These receptors were taken from a man aged 18 to 29 in good health. Some clones in this sample may be carry-over from other donors' samples. The CDR3 runs from the conserved cysteine through the conserved F or W. The order of the fields is V gene, clone size, D gene, J gene, CDR3 protein, CDR3 DNA. D genes are given only for firm matches. Size is stated for part of the rows, as once, few or many counts, or as a class when the clone is expanded.

>TRBV7-9|.|TRBD1|TRBJ1-3
CASSIRDRAPGNTIYF
TGTGCCAGCAGCATCCGGGACAGGGCCCCTGGAAACACCATATATTTT
>TRBV27|.|TRBD1|TRBJ1-2
CASSRGQGAIHYGYTF
TGTGCCAGCAGTCGGGGACAGGGGGCCATACACTATGGCTACACCTTC
>TRBV2|.|.|TRBJ2-1
CASSLDRGLLSYNEQFF
TGTGCCAGCAGCCTAGATAGGGGACTCCTCTCCTACAATGAGCAGTTCTTC
>TRBV30|.|.|TRBJ1-5
CAWSGVNSNQPQHF
TGTGCCTGGAGTGGGGTGAATAGCAATCAGCCCCAGCATTTT
>TRBV6-5|.|.|TRBJ2-4
CASSPRPGGGNIQYF
TGTGCCAGCAGTCCCCGGCCTGGGGGTGGAAACATTCAGTACTTC
>TRBV18|.|.|TRBJ2-7
CASSRSSYEQYF
TGTGCCAGCTCGCGGAGCTCCTACGAGCAGTACTTC
>TRBV9|.|.|TRBJ2-5
CASGPVRASETQYF
TGTGCCAGCGGACCGGTGCGGGCCTCCGAGACCCAGTACTTC
>TRBV5-1|.|.|TRBJ2-5
CASSLEGGYQETQYF
TGCGCCAGCAGCTTGGAAGGGGGGTACCAAGAGACCCAGTACTTC
>TRBV12-5|once|.|TRBJ2-7
CASGFGQGEQYF
TGTGCTAGTGGTTTCGGACAAGGCGAGCAGTACTTC
>TRBV27|once|.|TRBJ2-5
CASSLPDRQVQETQYF
TGTGCCAGCAGTTTACCCGATCGACAGGTCCAAGAGACCCAGTACTTC
>TRBV27|.|.|TRBJ1-5
CASSRKAHPNQPQHF
TGTGCCAGCAGTCGTAAGGCACACCCCAATCAGCCCCAGCATTTT
>TRBV19|.|TRBD2|TRBJ2-2
CASSIGLAAYTGELFF
TGTGCCAGTAGTATAGGTCTAGCGGCTTACACCGGGGAGCTGTTTTTT
>TRBV5-1|.|TRBD1|TRBJ2-7
CASSPGQGLREQYF
TGCGCCAGCAGCCCGGGACAGGGCCTAAGAGAGCAGTACTTC
>TRBV10-3|.|.|TRBJ2-7
CAISTGSYEQYF
TGTGCCATTTCGACCGGTAGCTACGAGCAGTACTTC
>TRBV29-1|.|TRBD1|TRBJ2-7
CSVGRDRVQAEQYF
TGCAGCGTGGGCCGGGACAGGGTGCAGGCCGAGCAGTACTTC
>TRBV23-1|.|TRBD1|TRBJ2-3
CASTCPNRGTNTDTQYF
TGCGCCAGCACTTGCCCAAACAGGGGAACTAACACAGATACGCAGTATTTT
>TRBV28|.|.|TRBJ2-7
CASSTDQNYEQYF
TGTGCCAGCAGCACGGACCAGAACTACGAGCAGTACTTC
>TRBV27|.|.|TRBJ2-2
CANHPPGRTGELFF
TGTGCCAACCACCCCCCAGGGCGCACCGGGGAGCTGTTTTTT
>TRBV11-2|.|TRBD1|TRBJ1-1
CASSPGQGARGNTEAFF
TGTGCCAGCAGCCCGGGACAGGGGGCGCGAGGGAACACTGAAGCTTTCTTT
>TRBV5-7|.|.|TRBJ2-7
CAVRGGGEQYF
TGTGCCGTACGTGGTGGGGGAGAGCAGTACTTC
>TRBV7-9|.|.|TRBJ1-1
CASSSGILTEAFF
TGTGCCAGCAGCTCAGGGATCTTGACTGAAGCTTTCTTT
>TRBV6-5|.|TRBD2|TRBJ2-3
CASGRLAGGPDTQYF
TGTGCCAGCGGACGTCTAGCGGGAGGGCCAGATACGCAGTATTTT
>TRBV28|.|.|TRBJ2-2
CASSLFTGLYTGELFF
TGTGCCAGCAGTTTATTTACGGGGCTTTATACCGGGGAGCTGTTTTTT
>TRBV7-8|.|TRBD2|TRBJ2-7
CASTPDSGSRSYEQYF
TGTGCCAGCACCCCGGATAGCGGGAGCCGATCGTACGAGCAGTACTTC
>TRBV9|.|.|TRBJ1-2
CASSASSGPYGYTF
TGTGCCAGCAGCGCATCCTCGGGCCCCTATGGCTACACCTTC
>TRBV10-3|.|TRBD2|TRBJ2-7
CAIAGGPDYEQYF
TGTGCCATCGCGGGGGGGCCCGACTACGAGCAGTACTTC
>TRBV19|.|.|TRBJ2-2
CASSPPVGELFF
TGTGCCAGTAGTCCCCCCGTCGGGGAGCTGTTTTTT
>TRBV29-1|.|.|TRBJ2-4
CSVETVAKNIQYF
TGCAGCGTTGAAACCGTGGCCAAAAACATTCAGTACTTC
>TRBV9|.|.|TRBJ2-3
CASSVAQSTDTQYF
TGTGCCAGCAGCGTAGCCCAGTCCACAGATACGCAGTATTTT
>TRBV5-1|.|.|TRBJ2-4
CASSLGPDKNIQYF
TGCGCCAGCAGCTTGGGGCCGGACAAAAACATTCAGTACTTC
>TRBV6-1|.|.|TRBJ1-2
CASSEIAPGYTF
TGTGCCAGCAGTGAGATAGCGCCAGGCTACACCTTC
>TRBV6-5|.|TRBD2|TRBJ2-7
CASSYSGGSIHEQYF
TGTGCCAGCAGTTACTCCGGCGGGAGCATCCACGAGCAGTACTTC
>TRBV2|.|TRBD1|TRBJ1-2
CATTTGAGYTF
TGTGCCACAACGACAGGGGCGGGCTACACCTTC
>TRBV2|.|.|TRBJ1-1
CASSELRQIEAFF
TGTGCCAGCAGTGAATTAAGGCAGATTGAAGCTTTCTTT
>TRBV11-2|.|.|TRBJ2-1
CASSLGPRDEQFF
TGTGCCAGCAGCTTAGGTCCGCGGGATGAGCAGTTCTTC
>TRBV5-1|.|.|TRBJ2-5
CASSFIGEETQYF
TGCGCCAGCAGTTTTATAGGGGAAGAGACCCAGTACTTC
>TRBV27|once|.|TRBJ1-1
CASSFSWGGKAEAFF
TGTGCCAGCAGTTTTAGTTGGGGGGGGAAAGCTGAAGCTTTCTTT
>TRBV5-1|.|TRBD1|TRBJ2-7
CASSVGTAANEQYF
TGCGCCAGCAGCGTCGGGACAGCTGCTAACGAGCAGTACTTC
>TRBV28|.|.|TRBJ2-7
CASSSPLGGTEVVDEQYF
TGTGCCAGCAGTTCCCCCCTGGGGGGTACAGAGGTCGTCGACGAGCAGTACTTC
>TRBV5-1|.|.|TRBJ1-2
CASSLQGEDGYTF
TGCGCCAGCAGCCTACAGGGTGAGGATGGCTACACCTTC
>TRBV5-1|.|TRBD1|TRBJ1-5
CASSSTGALSQPQHF
TGCGCCAGCAGCTCCACAGGGGCGTTAAGTCAGCCCCAGCATTTT
>TRBV18|.|TRBD1|TRBJ2-1
CASSPSAGTGLVNEQFF
TGTGCCAGCTCACCGAGTGCAGGGACAGGGTTGGTCAATGAGCAGTTCTTC
>TRBV28|.|.|TRBJ1-2
CASSSRRDYGYTF
TGTGCCAGCAGTTCTCGGAGGGACTATGGCTACACCTTC
>TRBV4-1|.|.|TRBJ2-3
CASSQGLRSTDTQYF
TGCGCCAGCAGCCAAGGTCTGCGGAGCACAGATACGCAGTATTTT
>TRBV14|.|.|TRBJ2-7
CASSPLGSRSSYEQYF
TGTGCCAGCAGCCCCCTAGGGTCCAGGAGCTCCTACGAGCAGTACTTC
>TRBV18|.|TRBD1|TRBJ2-7
CASSPPGQAYSYEQYF
TGTGCCAGCTCACCACCGGGACAGGCGTATTCCTACGAGCAGTACTTC
>TRBV27|once|.|TRBJ2-7
CASSLRGEQYF
TGTGCCAGCAGTTTGAGGGGGGAGCAGTACTTC